This T cell receptor (beta chain) was captured by sequencing in a study of blood T cell repertoires in COVID-19. At the level of the study: Sources were T cells, B-cell-depleted T cells, or PBMCs; the material itself was cDNA or gDNA.

Produced via immunoSEQ multiplex PCR; TCRdb's table is partial and in-frame only. This sample has approximately 450,000 clones, with about 85% found just once. This CDR3 region has 13 residues. V lost 3 bases, J lost 6 bases, and 2 bases stayed unmatched. The TCR was taken from a woman under 30 with acute COVID-19. This rearrangement joins TRBV12-3 or TRBV12-4 to TRBJ1-2; 9 positions match TRBD1. Sample: PBMCs or T cells enriched from blood (not recorded which). The CDR3: CASSFGQGNGYTF. CDR3 nucleotides: TGTGCCAGCAGTTTCGGACAGGGGAATGGCTACACCTTC.